These 19 T cell receptor beta chains were sequenced from one sample in a study of beta chain features in type 1 diabetes. The authors reverse transcribed all of the isolated RNA, so sequencing captured expressed TCRB transcripts. Measured with immunoSEQ multiplex PCR; TCRdb has only the in-frame clones, and not every one. The table has 350,000 to 450,000 clones, more than 11% seen once. The sample taken for sequencing was naive CD4+ T cells from blood. The receptors come from a man aged 30-40 years in good health.

In this sample, this clone turned up a few times. The gene calls are TRBV29-1 and TRBJ1-1, with D possibly matching TRBD1 (5 bases). The germline V gene encodes CDR1 SQVTM and CDR2 ANQGSEA. The CDR3 runs 13 residues. Trimming took off 4 bases at V and 0 bases at J, with 9 bases between the two ends. The CDR3 here is CSVVRGVNTEAFF. The CDR3 nucleotides read TGCAGCGTTGTCAGAGGGGTGAACACTGAAGCTTTCTTT.

The chain links TRBV10-3 to TRBJ2-1; a weak D match, TRBD2 (6 bases). Germline lookup yields CDR1 ENHRY and CDR2 SYGVKD. V dropped 0 bases and J dropped 9 bases, with 12 bases sitting between them. The length of the CDR3 is 14 residues. The CDR3 reads CAISESLAIGEQFF. As DNA, the CDR3 is TGTGCCATCAGTGAGTCGCTAGCGATAGGTGAGCAGTTCTTC.

The chain is built from TRBV18 and TRBJ2-7, with no clear D. Germline V gene sequence: CDR1 KGHSH, CDR2 LQKENI. Trimming removed 4 bases at V and 6 bases at J, with 1 base between. The CDR3 sequence is 9 residues long. In DNA form, the CDR3 reads TGTGCCAGCTCACTCGAGCAGTACGTC. This codes for CASSLEQYV.

The rearrangement links TRBV7-2 to TRBJ2-1; 8 bases are a match to TRBD1. V lost 5 bases, J lost 5 bases, and 5 bases stayed unmatched. CDR1 is SGHTA, CDR2 FQGNSA, per germline. The CDR3 loop spans 14 amino acids. The CDR3 protein is CASSEQGGDNEQFF. The CDR3 region has the DNA TGTGCCAGCAGCGAACAGGGGGGAGACAATGAGCAGTTCTTC.

This clone was found a few times. This chain links TRBV29-1 with TRBJ1-5; D is unresolved. Trimming shortened V by 2 bases and J by 4 bases, and 9 bases separated the two germline ends. This CDR3 contains 13 residues. In germline, CDR1 is SQVTM, CDR2 ANQGSEA. DNA for the CDR3: TGCAGCGTTGAAATAGGATCTAATCAGCCCCAGCATTTT. Translation: CSVEIGSNQPQHF.

The chain employs TRBV13 and TRBJ2-7; TRBD2 matches at 9 bases. CDR1 is PRHDT, CDR2 FYEKMQ, per germline (reference sequence). The CDR3 runs 16 residues. V trimming: 3 bases; J trimming: 2 bases; junction bases outside the gene matches: 8. CDR3 DNA: TGTGCCAGCAGCTTCCGGCCATTAGCGGGGGCCTACGAGCAGTACTTC. Residues: CASSFRPLAGAYEQYF.

This clone has only a few counts. This chain links TRBV5-1 with TRBJ2-1; TRBD1 or TRBD2 may be the D gene (5 bases each). This CDR3 has 13 amino acids. Germline CDR1 SGHRS, CDR2 YFSETQ. Trimming removed 4 bases from V and 5 bases from J, with 10 bases in between. In DNA, the CDR3 is TGCGCCAGCAGCCTAGGGACCGACAATGAGCAGTTCTTC. Translated: CASSLGTDNEQFF.

This clone occurred a few times. This chain uses TRBV7-9 with TRBJ2-7, with no clear D. This CDR3 region has 13 residues. The germline CDR1 and CDR2 sequences are SEHNR and FQNEAQ (reference sequence). V was trimmed by 3 bases and J by 5 bases, leaving 11 bases between them. The CDR3 here is CASSFMGTHEQYV. The CDR3 DNA is TGTGCCAGCAGCTTCATGGGTACCCACGAGCAGTACGTC.

The chain employs TRBV7-2 and TRBJ2-5, with D perhaps matching TRBD2 (6 bases). The CDR3 runs to 15 residues. V shed 3 bases and J shed 10 bases, with 21 bases lying between them. Per germline, CDR1 SGHTA and CDR2 FQGNSA. The CDR3 DNA follows: TGTGCCAGCAGCTTGCAGATGAACCATTTGGGGGGCCAGTACTTC. Its translation: CASSLQMNHLGGQYF.

This clone was seen more than once but under ten times. The chain has TRBV29-1 and TRBJ2-5; 9 bases are a match to TRBD1. Trimming cost V 7 bases and J 1 base; bases outside gene matches: 10. This CDR3 region has 15 residues. The V gene's germline CDR1 is SQVTM and CDR2 ANQGSEA. CDR3 sequence reads: CSGGSGTGTQETQYF. In DNA form, the CDR3 reads TGCAGCGGGGGTTCCGGGACAGGGACCCAAGAGACCCAGTACTTC.

This clone was seen a single time. The rearrangement joins TRBV7-9 to TRBJ1-2; D is unresolved. Trimming left V 4 bases short and J 6 bases short, with 12 bases between. Germline CDR1 reads SEHNR; CDR2 reads FQNEAQ (reference sequence). The CDR3 is 13 amino acids. The CDR3, as DNA: TGTGCCAGCAGCTATAACGTGGCAAATGGCTACACCTTC. It translates to CASSYNVANGYTF.

This clone was detected only a few times. The chain employs TRBV30 and TRBJ1-1, with D uncertain. The length of the CDR3 is 13 residues. V was cut by 4 bases and J by 4 bases, with 13 bases left in between. Germline values: CDR1 GTSNPN, CDR2 SVGIG (reference sequence). CDR3 bases: TGTGCCTGGAACCCATCAGGCCGCACTGAAGCTTTCTTT. This sequence encodes CAWNPSGRTEAFF.

This clone came up a few times. This chain joins TRBV5-4 and TRBJ1-2; the D is unclear. CDR3 length: 13 residues. Germline V gives CDR1 SGHNT, CDR2 YYREEE (reference sequence). V gave up 4 bases and J gave up 4 bases, with 11 bases separating them. Here the CDR3 reads CASSPRRVYGYTF. The CDR3 bases are TGTGCCAGCAGCCCTCGTAGGGTCTATGGCTACACCTTC.

This clone has only one observation. The rearrangement joins TRBV18 to TRBJ2-7; unclear D gene. Trimming pared 3 bases from V and 3 bases from J, leaving 6 bases between. This CDR3 comprises 12 residues. Germline V gives CDR1 KGHSH, CDR2 LQKENI. This CDR3 reads CASSPDDYEQYF. DNA of the CDR3: TGTGCCAGCTCACCCGATGACTACGAGCAGTACTTC. Supplemented by reference TRBV18 and TRBJ2-7, the full variable domain reads NAGVMQNPRHLVRRRGQEARLRCSPMKGHSHVYWYRQLPEEGLKFMVYLQKENIIDESGMPKERFSAEFPKEGPSILRIQQVVRGDSAAYFCASSPDDYEQYFGPGTRLTVT.

The table lists this clone with a few counts. This chain connects TRBV29-1 to TRBJ2-6, with D possibly matching TRBD2 (5 bases). The V end lost 5 bases, the J end lost 8 bases, and 7 bases lay between the germline ends. In germline, CDR1 is SQVTM, CDR2 ANQGSEA. The CDR3 is 11 amino acids. CDR3 nucleotides: TGCAGCGTTAGAGGGTCCAACGTCCTGACTTTC. Translated: CSVRGSNVLTF.

This clone was recorded a few times. This rearrangement joins TRBV6-1 to TRBJ2-3; TRBD1 matches at 9 bases. Trimming cost V 3 bases and J 6 bases; bases outside gene matches: 13. CDR1 is MNHNS, CDR2 SASEGT, per germline. CDR3 length equals 17 residues. The CDR3 sequence: CASSDPIRDRELDTQYF. In DNA, the CDR3 is TGTGCCAGCAGTGATCCTATTCGGGACAGGGAATTGGATACGCAGTATTTT.

The chain joins TRBV9 to TRBJ2-7; 14 nucleotides align to TRBD2. This CDR3 spans 16 amino acids. Germline V lookup: CDR1 SGDLS, CDR2 YYNGEE. With 5 bases clipped from V and 7 bases from J, the junction kept 11 bases outside the gene matches. CDR3 nucleotide sequence: TGTGCCAGCAGTGCTAGACTAGCGGGAGGGCCGAGAGAGCAGTACGTC. As protein: CASSARLAGGPREQYV.

Of note for this clone: This specimen includes other DNA sequences encoding the same CDR3. The genes are TRBV29-1 and TRBJ2-7; tentative D call: TRBD1 (6 bases). The CDR3 loop spans 11 amino acids. Germline CDR1 and CDR2: SQVTM and ANQGSEA. The germline V and J ends were trimmed by 7 bases and 1 base, with 8 bases remaining between them. Here the CDR3 DNA reads TGCAGCGCCGGACAGTCCTACGAGCAGTACTTC. Protein sequence: CSAGQSYEQYF.

This clone occurred a few times. The rearrangement links TRBV7-6 to TRBJ2-3, with unresolved D. The CDR3 has 15 amino acids. Germline CDR1 SGHVS, CDR2 FNYEAQ. With 5 bases removed from V and 4 bases from J, the gap between germline ends came to 16 bases. CDR3 sequence: CASSLGFLEADTQYF. Here the CDR3 DNA reads TGTGCCAGCAGCCTCGGATTCCTCGAGGCAGATACGCAGTATTTT.